Each of the 9 T cell receptor beta chains below was sequenced from the same sample in a study of human T cells and chemical hapten exposure. Indicated time point: pre-sensitization, week 0. Treatment denoted: therapeutic diphenylcyclopropenone sensitization with weekly scalp DPC. MiXCR was run by TCRdb on the RACE reads, yielding one entry per CDR3 protein. This sample carries under 200,000 distinct CDR3 sequences, roughly 30% of them seen once, and the ten largest clones take less than 3%. This sample comprised whole blood, obtained in connection with sensitization to the hapten diphenylcyclopropenone (DPC). The receptors were gathered from a woman aged 25 to 39 with alopecia areata. Some clones in this sample may be carry-over from other donors' samples.

This chain links TRBV4-1 with TRBJ2-5; D may be TRBD2 (5 bases). V shed 3 bases and J shed 4 bases, with 12 bases lying between them. Germline-derived CDR1 and CDR2 are MGHRA and YSYEKL. The CDR3 extends over 14 amino acids. CDR3 in amino acids: CASSHRTEGETQYF. CDR3 sequence (DNA): TGCGCCAGCAGCCACCGGACCGAGGGAGAGACCCAGTACTTC.

This clonotype appeared a few times. V and J are TRBV6-1 and TRBJ2-2; tentative D call: TRBD2 (5 bases). V lost 5 bases to trimming and J lost 4 bases, with 11 bases between them. This CDR3 spans 14 amino acids. CDR1 is MNHNS, CDR2 SASEGT, per germline. CDR3 DNA sequence: TGTGCCAGCAGTACCCGGGGTAGCACCGGGGAGCTGTTTTTT. Its translation is CASSTRGSTGELFF.

The chain employs TRBV20-1 and TRBJ1-1, with a weak D call TRBD1 (5 bases). This CDR3 is built from 11 residues. CDR1 DFQATT and CDR2 SNEGSKA come from the germline V gene (reference sequence). With 2 bases removed from V and 7 bases from J, the gap between germline ends came to 8 bases. The CDR3 region is CSARRGVEAFF. The DNA for the CDR3 is TGCAGTGCTAGACGGGGGGTTGAAGCTTTCTTT.

The chain links TRBV12-3 or TRBV12-4 to TRBJ2-5; D remains unclear. Trimming removed 2 bases at V and 5 bases at J, with 6 bases between. The CDR3 runs 12 residues. Written as DNA, the CDR3 is TGTGCCAGCAGTTTACTGCGGGAGACCCAGTACTTC. It codes for CASSLLRETQYF.

The CDR3 is CASSQDGEYNSPLHF. The DNA for the CDR3 is TGCGCCAGCAGCCAAGACGGGGAGTATAATTCACCCCTCCACTTT. The chain has TRBV4-1 and TRBJ1-6, with D hard to call. Trimming left V 0 bases short and J 4 bases short, with 7 bases between. The CDR3 length is 15 residues. The V gene's germline CDR1 is MGHRA and CDR2 YSYEKL.

A few counts support this clonotype. CDR3 nucleotide sequence: TGTGCCAGCAGCTTATTGGGGGCTGCGGGGTCGCGCACCGGGGAGCTGTTTTTT. Translation: CASSLLGAAGSRTGELFF. The chain carries TRBV7-2 and TRBJ2-2; the D call may be TRBD1 or TRBD2 (6 bases each). Germline V CDR1 and CDR2: SGHTA, FQGNSA. V was trimmed by 2 bases and J by 4 bases, leaving 20 bases between them. This CDR3 has 18 residues.

CDR3 DNA sequence: TGTGCCACCAGCTATACCGGACCAGAAGGATCCTACGAGCAGTACTTC. Protein sequence: CATSYTGPEGSYEQYF. V and J are TRBV15 and TRBJ2-7; D remains ambiguous. The CDR3 loop spans 16 amino acids. The V gene's germline CDR1 is LNHNV and CDR2 YYDKDF (reference sequence). Deletions cut 5 bases from V and 1 base from J, with 18 bases between.

The V gene is TRBV20-1, the J gene TRBJ2-1; D is ambiguous. This CDR3 is built from 10 residues. Trimming stripped 4 bases from V and 10 bases from J, with 8 bases between. CDR1 DFQATT and CDR2 SNEGSKA come from the germline V gene (reference sequence). CDR3 bases: TGCAGTGCTATTCAGGAAGAGCAGTTCTTC. It codes for CSAIQEEQFF.

The rearrangement links TRBV4-1 to TRBJ1-6; D is perhaps TRBD1 (6 bases). V was trimmed by 0 bases and J by 10 bases, leaving 13 bases between them. CDR1 is MGHRA, CDR2 YSYEKL, per germline. The CDR3 contains 15 residues. This CDR3 reads CASSQEGQQGSPLHF. The CDR3 DNA reads TGCGCCAGCAGCCAAGAAGGTCAACAGGGATCACCCCTCCACTTT.